Here is one T cell receptor (beta chain) with its context. Original methodology: Reference gene primer amplification gave nucleated cell count estimates. Here immunoSEQ multiplex PCR was the method, and the copy in TCRdb shows in-frame clones only, minus some. The V and J calls and the clone size are those of that table, but D and trimming were determined from the DNA. The sample holds roughly 260,000 clones, over 80% seen once. These data are taken from a study of blood T cell repertoires in COVID-19. Study information: Nucleic acid was either cDNA or gDNA, and it came from T cells, B-cell-depleted T cells, or PBMCs.

J gave up 2 bases and V 6 bases, and 3 bases lay outside the gene matches. The CDR3 spans 13 residues. The sequence was obtained from a woman aged 40 to 50 with acute or convalescent COVID-19. This sequence joins TRBV12-3 or TRBV12-4 and TRBJ1-1; 7 nucleotides line up with TRBD1. Sequencing was done on a sample of peripheral blood. The CDR3 sequence is CASRTGSNTEAFF. The CDR3 bases are TGTGCCAGCAGGACAGGGAGTAACACTGAAGCTTTCTTT.